This TCR beta chain was identified in a study of T-cell reconstitution after alpha-beta-depleted transplantation in children. Points from the study as a whole: T-cell counts and diversity at one year following transplant were attributed mainly to newly produced T cells. Several hundred expanded graft clones reportedly supplied alpha-beta T cells about two months after transplant. The study traced high day-60 TCRbeta diversity in some patients to surviving recipient T cells and thymic progenitors.

This clonotype occurred a few times. The antigen is unknown. Unique molecular identifiers were used to barcode this TCRbeta library. Via MiXCR, TCRdb re-called the PCR reads, giving one row per CDR3 protein. Of about 130,000 distinct CDR3 sequences detected, 8.5% to 10% appear once; the ten largest clones hold approximately 25%. This sequence originates from a girl less than two years old who had a stem cell transplant for combined immunodeficiency, so the T cells may come from the graft donor. This material consisted of PBMCs, mostly from graft donor cells, taken 180 days after TCRalphabeta/CD19-depleted stem cell transplant.

The CDR3, as DNA: TGTGCCAGCGCACTTAGGGCTGGGATTGGAAACACCATATATTTT. Translation: CASALRAGIGNTIYF. The chain employs TRBV7-8 and TRBJ1-3; D gene uncertain. Germline V lookup: CDR1 SGHVS, CDR2 FQNEAQ. The CDR3 sequence is 15 residues long. The V end was cut by 8 bases, the J end by 3 bases, with 17 bases between.